Following are 22 T cell receptor beta chains from one sample sequenced in a study of blood T cell repertoires in COVID-19. Clones were sequenced by immunoSEQ multiplex PCR, and TCRdb holds only the in-frame ones, with some missing. The sample consists of about 380,000 clones, over 75% of them appearing once. The material sequenced was PBMCs or T cells enriched from blood (not recorded which). These receptors were collected from a man between 25 and 39 years old who had recovered from COVID-19.

This rearrangement joins TRBV7-9 to TRBJ1-2; TRBD1 matches at 9 bases. CDR1 is SEHNR, CDR2 FQNEAQ, per germline (reference sequence). The CDR3 consists of 18 residues. V was pared by 5 bases and J by 3 bases, with 16 bases of the junction left unmatched. DNA for the CDR3: TGTGCCAGCAGCACCCAGGGGAACAGGGGGCAAGAGGACTATGGCTACACCTTC. This gives the protein CASSTQGNRGQEDYGYTF.

The chain is built from TRBV7-2 and TRBJ1-4; 8 bases fit TRBD1. Germline V gene data show CDR1 as SGHTA and CDR2 as FQGNSA. The CDR3 has 15 amino acids. The ends lost 6 bases at V and 3 bases at J; junction bases unmatched: 6. The CDR3 coding sequence is TGTGCCAGCAGGAGACAGGGGCTATCTAATGAAAAACTGTTTTTT. Residues: CASRRQGLSNEKLFF.

The chain is built from TRBV30 and TRBJ2-2, with 7 bases fitting TRBD2. Germline V gene lookup returns CDR1 GTSNPN and CDR2 SVGIG (reference sequence). The J segment lost 4 bases and the V segment lost 2 bases, leaving 7 bases of the junction unmatched. The CDR3 covers 15 residues. CDR3 region: CAWSWEGLSTGELFF. CDR3 sequence (DNA): TGTGCCTGGAGTTGGGAGGGGCTAAGCACCGGGGAGCTGTTTTTT. Complete variable domain (other parts from reference TRBV30 and TRBJ2-2): SQTIHQWPATLVQPVGSPLSLECTVEGTSNPNLYWYRQAAGRGLQLLFYSVGIGQISSEVPQNLSASRPQDRQFILSSKKLLLSDSGFYLCAWSWEGLSTGELFFGEGSRLTVL.

J is TRBJ2-7 and V is TRBV7-6; 7 bases align to TRBD1. Trimming at V came to 6 bases and at J to 0 bases, leaving 2 bases not matched to a gene. The CDR3 totals 13 residues. Germline CDR1 reads SGHVS; CDR2 reads FNYEAQ. In DNA form, the CDR3 reads TGTGCCAGCAGGAGGGGGCACTCCTACGAGCAGTACTTC. It specifies CASRRGHSYEQYF.

The CDR3 spells CASSFTSGGYSYNEQFF. The CDR3 region has the DNA TGCGCCAGCAGCTTTACGAGCGGGGGTTACTCCTACAATGAGCAGTTCTTC. The gene calls are TRBV5-1 and TRBJ2-1; the match to TRBD2 covers 8 bases. Germline V gene sequence: CDR1 SGHRS, CDR2 YFSETQ. This CDR3 contains 17 residues. Trimming at V came to 2 bases and at J to 0 bases, leaving 7 bases not matched to a gene.

The chain has TRBV10-2 and TRBJ1-3, with 7 positions matching TRBD1. The CDR3 covers 14 residues. The germline CDR1 and CDR2 sequences are WSHSY and SAAADI. V gave up 2 bases and J gave up 4 bases; unmatched junction bases: 2. CDR3 bases: TGCGCCAGCAGTGAGGACAGGGCAGGAAACACCATATATTTT. It codes for CASSEDRAGNTIYF.

The rearrangement joins TRBV27 to TRBJ1-2; 8 nucleotides line up with TRBD1. The CDR3 contains 11 residues. Germline values: CDR1 MNHEY, CDR2 SMNVEV (reference sequence). Trimming cost V 8 bases and J 7 bases; bases outside gene matches: 3. The CDR3 reads CASRTGIGYTF. CDR3 DNA: TGTGCCAGCCGGACAGGGATTGGCTACACCTTC.

This clone was observed a few times. The chain recombines TRBV5-5 with TRBJ1-2, with TRBD1 identical over 9 bases. V gave up 4 bases and J gave up 7 bases; unmatched junction bases: 8. CDR1 and CDR2 (germline): SGHKS, YYEKEE (reference sequence). This CDR3 region has 14 residues. The CDR3 region is CASSLTGTGIGYTF. The CDR3, as DNA: TGTGCCAGCAGCCTAACCGGGACAGGGATTGGCTACACCTTC.

This clone turned up a few times. V is TRBV9 and J is TRBJ2-5, with D possibly matching TRBD2 (6 bases). The CDR3 sequence is 17 residues long. Germline V gene sequence: CDR1 SGDLS, CDR2 YYNGEE. Trimming cost V 3 bases and J 4 bases, with 22 bases left between them. The chain's CDR3 is CASSASGGQFIGETQYF. The CDR3 DNA follows: TGTGCCAGCAGCGCGTCAGGAGGGCAATTCATTGGAGAGACCCAGTACTTC.

Notes on this clone: Other DNA sequences in this specimen translate into the identical CDR3. The rearrangement joins TRBV9 to TRBJ1-2; D unresolved. CDR1 SGDLS and CDR2 YYNGEE come from the germline V gene. Between the trimmed V and J ends, which lost 3 bases and 5 bases, there was a span of 11 bases. The CDR3 loop spans 13 amino acids. In nucleotides, the CDR3 is TGTGCCAGCAGCGCCCCCCCGGGATATGGCTACACCTTC. Protein product: CASSAPPGYGYTF.

The chain is built from TRBV6-5 and TRBJ2-7, with D perhaps matching TRBD2 (6 bases). The CDR3 has 13 residues. V lost 6 bases, J lost 2 bases, and 11 bases lay in between. Germline V gene sequence: CDR1 MNHEY, CDR2 SVGAGI. The CDR3 DNA is TGTGCCAGCAGCCGCGGGGCCCCCTACGAGCAGTACTTC. Its protein product is CASSRGAPYEQYF.

The V gene is TRBV7-2, the J gene TRBJ2-1, with D perhaps matching TRBD2 (5 bases). In germline, CDR1 is SGHTA, CDR2 FQGNSA. The CDR3 is made up of 15 amino acids. V lost 2 bases, J lost 0 bases, and 8 bases lay in between. CDR3: CASSLSGSSYNEQFF. The CDR3 region has the DNA TGTGCCAGCAGCTTAAGTGGGAGCTCCTACAATGAGCAGTTCTTC.

This clone was recorded only once. The V gene is TRBV7-9, the J gene TRBJ2-1; perhaps TRBD2 as D (6 bases). Trimming shortened V by 4 bases and J by 3 bases, and 13 bases separated the two germline ends. The germline V gene encodes CDR1 SEHNR and CDR2 FQNEAQ (reference sequence). CDR3 length equals 15 residues. CDR3 nucleotide sequence: TGTGCCAGCAGCTCCGGTCGGGGGAGCTACAATGAGCAGTTCTTC. Translating gives CASSSGRGSYNEQFF.

The genes are TRBV7-2 and TRBJ1-2, with a possible D match to TRBD1 (5 bases). Germline V lookup: CDR1 SGHTA, CDR2 FQGNSA. V lost 5 bases, J lost 4 bases, and 20 bases lay in between. The CDR3 covers 16 residues. This chain's CDR3 is CASSPNGGVGSYGYTF. CDR3 DNA: TGTGCCAGCAGCCCAAACGGGGGGGTTGGGAGCTATGGCTACACCTTC.

This clone turned up a few times. This chain uses TRBV24-1 with TRBJ2-3; the match to TRBD1 covers 9 bases. Germline assignment: CDR1 KGHDR and CDR2 SFDVKD. V lost 5 bases and J lost 6; bases outside the gene matches: 11. The CDR3 loop spans 16 amino acids. The CDR3 DNA follows: TGTGCCACCAGTGCAAGGGGACAGGGAGACAAGGATACGCAGTATTTT. Encoded protein: CATSARGQGDKDTQYF.

The V call is TRBV9, the J call TRBJ1-2; TRBD1 agrees at 7 bases. Trimming cost V 0 bases and J 2 bases; bases outside gene matches: 4. This CDR3 is built from 15 residues. Germline assignment: CDR1 SGDLS and CDR2 YYNGEE. CDR3 coding DNA: TGTGCCAGCAGCGTAGCCGGGACAGTCAACTATGGCTACACCTTC. It codes for CASSVAGTVNYGYTF.

The chain employs TRBV10-1 and TRBJ1-1; D remains ambiguous. CDR1 WNHNN and CDR2 SYGVQD come from the germline V gene (reference sequence). Trimming stripped 6 bases from V and 1 base from J, with 9 bases between. This CDR3 spans 13 amino acids. The CDR3, as DNA: TGCGCCAGCAGCGTAACATCGAACACTGAAGCTTTCTTT. Amino acids: CASSVTSNTEAFF.

The chain recombines TRBV3-1 (or the pseudogene TRBV3-2) with TRBJ1-1; possibly TRBD1 for D (5 bases). V shed 5 bases and J shed 3 bases, with 13 bases lying between them. Germline loops: CDR1 LGHDT, CDR2 YNNKEL (reference sequence). CDR3 length: 14 residues. The CDR3, as DNA: TGTGCCAGCAGCGCCCTCGACAGCGACACTGAAGCTTTCTTT. Translated, it gives CASSALDSDTEAFF.

This clone was counted only a few times. This CDR3 is also generated by other DNA sequences in the sample. V and J are TRBV19 and TRBJ1-5, with no clear D. The CDR3 runs to 12 residues. Trimming left V 6 bases short and J 2 bases short, with 5 bases between. From germline, CDR1 is LNHDA and CDR2 SQIVND (reference sequence). CDR3 sequence reads: CASREGNQPQHF. The CDR3, as DNA: TGTGCCAGTAGAGAGGGCAATCAGCCCCAGCATTTT.

This clone was detected only a few times. The chain carries TRBV7-9 and TRBJ2-7; 9 positions match TRBD1. With 5 bases clipped from V and 5 bases from J, the junction kept 10 bases outside the gene matches. From germline, CDR1 is SEHNR and CDR2 FQNEAQ (reference sequence). The CDR3 totals 15 residues. The CDR3 DNA reads as TGTGCCAGCAGCCCCTCCGGGACAGGGAACCACGAGCAGTACTTC. Its translation: CASSPSGTGNHEQYF.

The chain couples TRBV12-5 to TRBJ1-5; D gene uncertain. Germline V CDR1 and CDR2: LGHNT, FRNRAP. Trimming stripped 0 bases from V and 6 bases from J, with 6 bases between. The CDR3 is 13 amino acids. CDR3 sequence reads: CASGLVEGQPQHF. Here the CDR3 DNA reads TGTGCTAGTGGTTTGGTGGAGGGTCAGCCCCAGCATTTT. Using reference TRBV12-5 and TRBJ1-5 for the parts outside the CDR3, the full variable domain is DARVTQTPRHKVTEMGQEVTMRCQPILGHNTVFWYRQTMMQGLELLAYFRNRAPLDDSGMPKDRFSAEMPDATLATLKIQPSEPRDSAVYFCASGLVEGQPQHFGDGTRLSIL.

In DNA, the CDR3 is TGTGCCAGCAGTTTTAGTAGGGGAAACGAGCAGTACTTC. Translating gives CASSFSRGNEQYF. V and J are TRBV27 and TRBJ2-7; maybe TRBD1 (5 bases). Germline assignment: CDR1 MNHEY and CDR2 SMNVEV (reference sequence). This CDR3 is built from 13 residues. V lost 3 bases to trimming and J lost 5 bases, with 11 bases between them.